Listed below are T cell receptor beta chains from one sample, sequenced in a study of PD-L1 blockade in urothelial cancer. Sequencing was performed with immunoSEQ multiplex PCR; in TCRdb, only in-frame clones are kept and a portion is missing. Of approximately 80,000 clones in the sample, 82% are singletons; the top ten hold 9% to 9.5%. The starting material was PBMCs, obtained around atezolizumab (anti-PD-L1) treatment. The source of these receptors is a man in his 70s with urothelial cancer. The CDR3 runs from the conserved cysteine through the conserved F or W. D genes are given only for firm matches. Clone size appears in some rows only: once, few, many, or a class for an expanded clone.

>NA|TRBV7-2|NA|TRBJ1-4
CASSLARGLTNEKLFF
TGTGCCAGCAGCTTAGCGCGGGGGTTGACTAATGAAAAACTGTTTTTT
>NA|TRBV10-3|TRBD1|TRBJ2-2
CAISELGQGGNTGELFF
TGTGCCATCAGTGAGCTCGGACAGGGAGGGAACACCGGGGAGCTGTTTTTT
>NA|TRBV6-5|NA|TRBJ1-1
CASSLAGANTEAFF
TGTGCCAGCAGTCTCGCAGGGGCGAACACTGAAGCTTTCTTT
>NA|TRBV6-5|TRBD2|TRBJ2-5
CASTQAGTQETQYF
TGTGCCAGCACTCAAGCGGGGACGCAAGAGACCCAGTACTTC
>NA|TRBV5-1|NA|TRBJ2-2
CASSTPGRNTGELFF
TGCGCCAGCAGCACACCCGGGAGAAACACCGGGGAGCTGTTTTTT
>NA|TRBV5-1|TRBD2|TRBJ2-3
CASSPQRGGGDTQYF
TGCGCCAGCAGCCCGCAGCGGGGGGGCGGGGATACGCAGTATTTT
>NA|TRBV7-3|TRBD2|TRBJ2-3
CASSFGLAGPASTDTQYF
TGTGCCAGCAGCTTCGGCCTAGCGGGACCCGCTAGCACAGATACGCAGTATTTT
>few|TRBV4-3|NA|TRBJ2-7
CASSQDRGQGNEQYF
TGCGCCAGCAGCCAAGATCGAGGTCAGGGTAACGAGCAGTACTTC
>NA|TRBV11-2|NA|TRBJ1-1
CASSRAGPTEAFF
TGTGCCAGCAGCCGAGCGGGTCCCACTGAAGCTTTCTTT
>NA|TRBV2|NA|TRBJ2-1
CAQGGSSYNEQFF
TGTGCCCAGGGGGGATCATCCTACAATGAGCAGTTCTTC
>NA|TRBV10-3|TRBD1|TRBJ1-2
CAISDGQGGYGYTF
TGTGCCATCAGTGACGGACAGGGGGGCTATGGCTACACCTTC
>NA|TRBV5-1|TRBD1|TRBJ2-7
CASSLSVTGGGEQYF
TGCGCCAGCAGCTTGAGTGTGACAGGGGGCGGCGAGCAGTACTTC
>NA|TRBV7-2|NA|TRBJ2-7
CASSFTTASYEQYF
TGTGCCAGCAGCTTTACGACAGCATCCTACGAGCAGTACTTC
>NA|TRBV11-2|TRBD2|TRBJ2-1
CASSLAAGVVSEQFF
TGTGCCAGCAGCTTAGCTGCGGGAGTAGTGAGTGAGCAGTTCTTC
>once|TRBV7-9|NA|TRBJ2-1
CASSLQYDTSNEQFF
TGTGCCAGCAGCTTACAATACGACACCTCCAATGAGCAGTTCTTC
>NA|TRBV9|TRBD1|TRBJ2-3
CASSLDEGALTDTQYF
TGTGCCAGCAGCCTAGATGAGGGGGCGCTAACAGATACGCAGTATTTT
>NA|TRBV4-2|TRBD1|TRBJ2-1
CASSQLGQGYNEQFF
TGTGCCAGCAGCCAATTGGGACAGGGTTACAATGAGCAGTTCTTC
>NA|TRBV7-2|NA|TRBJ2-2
CASSANLLRGVMNTGELFF
TGTGCCAGCAGCGCAAACCTCCTTAGGGGTGTGATGAACACCGGGGAGCTGTTTTTT
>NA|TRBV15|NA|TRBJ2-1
CATSRGRGPTNEQFF
TGTGCCACCAGCAGAGGGAGGGGGCCAACAAATGAGCAGTTCTTC
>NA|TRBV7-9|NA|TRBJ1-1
CASSFGQLNTEAFF
TGTGCCAGCAGTTTTGGACAGCTGAACACTGAAGCTTTCTTT
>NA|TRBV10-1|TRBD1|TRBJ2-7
CASSGAGGSYEQYF
TGCGCCAGCAGTGGCGCAGGGGGCTCCTACGAGCAGTACTTC
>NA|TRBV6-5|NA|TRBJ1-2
CASSSNRDYGYTF
TGTGCCAGCAGTTCTAACAGGGACTATGGCTACACCTTC
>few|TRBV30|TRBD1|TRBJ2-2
CAWSLSGTGDTGELFF
TGTGCCTGGAGTTTATCCGGGACAGGGGACACCGGGGAGCTGTTTTTT
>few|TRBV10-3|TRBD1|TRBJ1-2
CAISGWTGGHGYTF
TGTGCCATCAGTGGGTGGACAGGTGGACATGGCTACACCTTC
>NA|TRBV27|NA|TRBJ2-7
CASSLSRGSYEQYF
TGTGCCAGCAGTTTAAGCCGGGGCTCCTACGAGCAGTACTTC
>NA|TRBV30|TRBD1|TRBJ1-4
CAWSRTGLNEKLFF
TGTGCCTGGAGCCGGACAGGGCTTAATGAAAAACTGTTTTTT
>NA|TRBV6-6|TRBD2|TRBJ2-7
CASSYKASGSYEQYF
TGTGCCAGCAGTTACAAGGCTAGCGGAAGTTACGAGCAGTACTTC
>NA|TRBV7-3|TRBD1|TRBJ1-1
CASSPRQGKNTEAFF
TGTGCCAGCAGCCCCCGACAGGGGAAGAACACTGAAGCTTTCTTT
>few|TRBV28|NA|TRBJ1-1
CASSTGGVMNTEAFF
TGTGCCAGCTCAACTGGGGGGGTCATGAACACTGAAGCTTTCTTT
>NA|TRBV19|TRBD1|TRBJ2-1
CASSIEATGLYNEQFF
TGTGCCAGTAGTATAGAGGCGACAGGGTTATACAATGAGCAGTTCTTC
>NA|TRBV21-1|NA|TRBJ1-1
CASSKWCFSTDMNTEAFF
TGTGCCAGCAGCAAATGGTGTTTTAGTACGGACATGAACACTGAAGCTTTCTTT
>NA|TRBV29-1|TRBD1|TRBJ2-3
CSVADRAKTDTQYF
TGCAGCGTGGCGGACAGGGCTAAAACAGATACGCAGTATTTT
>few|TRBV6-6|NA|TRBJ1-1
CASSLPGYTEAFF
TGTGCCAGCAGTCTACCAGGGTACACTGAAGCTTTCTTT
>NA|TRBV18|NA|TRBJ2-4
CASSPSSAEAKNIQYF
TGTGCCAGCTCACCATCCTCAGCGGAAGCCAAAAACATTCAGTACTTC
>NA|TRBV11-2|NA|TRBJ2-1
CASSLGGAGRAEQFF
TGTGCCAGCAGCTTAGGCGGGGCCGGCCGGGCCGAGCAGTTCTTC
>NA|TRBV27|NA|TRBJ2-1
CASSLSIAEQFF
TGTGCCAGCAGTTTATCTATCGCGGAGCAGTTCTTC
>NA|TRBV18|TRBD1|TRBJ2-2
CASSPILGQGAGTGELFF
TGTGCCAGCTCACCAATTCTGGGACAGGGGGCAGGAACCGGGGAGCTGTTTTTT
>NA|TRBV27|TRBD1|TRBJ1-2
CASSARGTGDYGYTF
TGTGCCAGCAGTGCAAGAGGGACAGGGGACTATGGCTACACCTTC
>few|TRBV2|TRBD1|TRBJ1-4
CASTLTGKDEKLFF
TGTGCCAGCACTCTGACAGGGAAGGATGAAAAACTGTTTTTT
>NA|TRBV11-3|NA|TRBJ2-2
CASSLSKNTGELFF
TGTGCCAGCAGCTTATCCAAGAACACCGGGGAGCTGTTTTTT
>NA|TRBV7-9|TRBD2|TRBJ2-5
CASTRSGTTGETQYF
TGTGCCAGCACCCGGTCAGGGACTACCGGGGAGACCCAGTACTTC
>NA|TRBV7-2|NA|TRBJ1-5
CASTLRTGDQPQHF
TGTGCCAGCACCCTCAGGACGGGGGATCAGCCCCAGCATTTT
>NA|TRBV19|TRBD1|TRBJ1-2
CASHKPMTGNYGYTF
TGTGCCAGTCACAAACCCATGACAGGGAACTATGGCTACACCTTC
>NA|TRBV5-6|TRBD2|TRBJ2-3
CASSSRGLADSTDTQYF
TGTGCCAGCAGCTCGAGGGGACTAGCAGATAGCACAGATACGCAGTATTTT
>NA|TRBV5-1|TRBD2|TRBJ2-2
CASSSPSGGSPNTGELFF
TGCGCCAGCAGCTCTCCTAGCGGGGGGTCTCCGAACACCGGGGAGCTGTTTTTT
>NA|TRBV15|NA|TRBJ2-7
CATSRVARVDEQYF
TGTGCCACCAGCAGAGTTGCCAGGGTTGACGAGCAGTACTTC
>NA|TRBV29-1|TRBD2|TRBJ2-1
CSVKLAGGHNEQFF
TGCAGCGTTAAACTAGCGGGAGGGCACAATGAGCAGTTCTTC
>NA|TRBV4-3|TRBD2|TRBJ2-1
CASSQEWTSDQEQFF
TGCGCCAGCAGCCAAGAATGGACTAGCGATCAGGAGCAGTTCTTC
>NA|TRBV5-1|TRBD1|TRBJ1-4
CASSRSSGTALEKLFF
TGCGCCAGCAGCAGGAGTTCCGGGACAGCGCTTGAAAAACTGTTTTTT
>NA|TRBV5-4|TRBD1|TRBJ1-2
CATLEGTDINYGYTF
TGTGCCACCCTTGAGGGGACAGATATTAACTATGGCTACACCTTC
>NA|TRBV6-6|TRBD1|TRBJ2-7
CASSKQGNQNEQYF
TGTGCCAGCAGCAAACAGGGGAACCAAAACGAGCAGTACTTC
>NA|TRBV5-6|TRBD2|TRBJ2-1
CASSLGQRGSYNEQFF
TGTGCCAGCAGCTTGGGCCAGCGGGGGTCCTACAATGAGCAGTTCTTC
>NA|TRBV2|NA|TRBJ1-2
CASSESREGGYTF
TGTGCCAGCAGTGAAAGCCGGGAAGGCGGCTACACCTTC
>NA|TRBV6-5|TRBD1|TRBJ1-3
CASSPSSRGGNTIYF
TGTGCCAGCAGTCCCTCCTCCAGGGGGGGAAACACCATATATTTT
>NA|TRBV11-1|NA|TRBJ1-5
CASSLDRAQPQHF
TGTGCCAGCAGCTTAGACAGGGCGCAGCCCCAGCATTTT
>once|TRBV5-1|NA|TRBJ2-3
CASSSPSTDTQYF
TGCGCCAGCAGCTCCCCTTCCACAGATACGCAGTATTTT
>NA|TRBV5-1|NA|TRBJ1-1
CASSLGARGNTEAFF
TGCGCCAGCAGCTTGGGTGCTCGCGGAAACACTGAAGCTTTCTTT